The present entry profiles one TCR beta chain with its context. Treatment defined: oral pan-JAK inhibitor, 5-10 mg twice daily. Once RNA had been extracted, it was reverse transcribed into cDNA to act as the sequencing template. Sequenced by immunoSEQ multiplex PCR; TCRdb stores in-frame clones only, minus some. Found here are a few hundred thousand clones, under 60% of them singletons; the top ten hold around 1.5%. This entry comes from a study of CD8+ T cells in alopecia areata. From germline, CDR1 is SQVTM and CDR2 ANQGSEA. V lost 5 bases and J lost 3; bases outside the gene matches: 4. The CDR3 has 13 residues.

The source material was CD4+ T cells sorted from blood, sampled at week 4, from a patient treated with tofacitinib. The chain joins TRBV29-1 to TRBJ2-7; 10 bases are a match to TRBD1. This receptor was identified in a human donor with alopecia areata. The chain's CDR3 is CSVQGQGNYEQYF. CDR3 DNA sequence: TGCAGCGTTCAGGGACAGGGGAACTACGAGCAGTACTTC.